The present entry profiles one T cell receptor beta chain with its context. The data were obtained in a study of blood T cell repertoires in COVID-19. The CDR3 consists of 13 residues. CDR1 and CDR2 (germline): MNHEY, SVGAGI. The V end was cut by 10 bases, the J end by 4 bases, with 16 bases between. This table comes from immunoSEQ multiplex PCR, and its TCRdb copy is limited to in-frame clones, with some not included. The sample lists just over 300,000 clones, about 91% occurring once. The material sequenced was PBMCs or T cells enriched from blood (not recorded which). The J gene is TRBJ1-1, the V gene TRBV6-5; D gene uncertain. The TCR sequence derives from a woman aged 18-35 years who had recovered from COVID-19. The CDR3: CATHRGLRTEAFF. DNA of the CDR3: TGTGCCACTCACAGAGGGTTGCGCACTGAAGCTTTCTTT.